The clone carrying this T cell receptor (beta chain) was observed a handful of times. Its antigen is currently unknown. CDR3 length: 14 amino acids. The germline V gene encodes CDR1 SGHNT and CDR2 YYREEE (reference sequence). V was clipped by 4 bases and J by 4 bases, with 11 bases between them. This sample is drawn from a study of neoadjuvant nivolumab and ipilimumab in lung cancer. The assay was immunoSEQ multiplex PCR, and TCRdb's table has in-frame clones only and misses some. Of about 27,000 clones listed, about 78% are singletons. Study-wide results and caveats: TCR sequencing covered a small number of samples.

V usage is TRBV5-4 and J usage is TRBJ2-2; TRBD2 might be the D (6 bases). This specimen consisted of tumor tissue, obtained after neoadjuvant nivolumab, alone or with ipilimumab, at or shortly before surgery. The source of this sequence is an adult with non-small cell lung cancer. The CDR3 spells CASSPDYSTGELFF. Written as DNA, the CDR3 is TGTGCCAGCAGCCCGGACTACTCCACCGGGGAGCTGTTTTTT. Filled out from reference TRBV5-4 and TRBJ2-2, the complete variable domain reads ETGVTQSPTHLIKTRGQQVTLRCSSQSGHNTVSWYQQALGQGPQFIFQYYREEENGRGNFPPRFSGLQFPNYSSELNVNALELDDSALYLCASSPDYSTGELFFGEGSRLTVL.